This T cell receptor beta chain was profiled in a study of shared clonotypes between healthy human individuals. Using immunoSEQ multiplex PCR, the repertoire was profiled, and TCRdb retains in-frame clones only, with some absent. The table includes millions of clones, around 90% detected once. The CDR3 length is 9 residues. The germline V and J ends were trimmed by 6 bases and 12 bases, with 3 bases remaining between them. From germline, CDR1 is LNHDA and CDR2 SQIVND (reference sequence). V gene TRBV19 combines with J gene TRBJ2-6; D remains unclear. This receptor was taken from a young man in good health. The sample was naive CD4+ T cells sorted from blood. The sample's subset: CD45RA+ positively selected. The CDR3 DNA reads as TGTGCCAGTAGAACCGTCCTGACTTTC. Residues: CASRTVLTF.